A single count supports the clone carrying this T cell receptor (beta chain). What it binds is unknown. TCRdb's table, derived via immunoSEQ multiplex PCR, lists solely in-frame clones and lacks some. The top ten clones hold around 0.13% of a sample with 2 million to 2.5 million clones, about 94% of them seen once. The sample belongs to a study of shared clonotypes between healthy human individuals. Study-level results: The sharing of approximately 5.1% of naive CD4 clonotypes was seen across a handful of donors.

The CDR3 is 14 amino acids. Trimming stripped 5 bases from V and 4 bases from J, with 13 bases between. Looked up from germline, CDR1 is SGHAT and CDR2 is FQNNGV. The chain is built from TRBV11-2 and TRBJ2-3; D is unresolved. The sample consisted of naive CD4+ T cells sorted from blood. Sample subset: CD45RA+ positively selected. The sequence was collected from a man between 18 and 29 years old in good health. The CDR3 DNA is TGTGCCAGCAGCCGTCTCATACCTTCAGATACGCAGTATTTT. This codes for CASSRLIPSDTQYF.